This TCR beta chain appears in the sequencing data of a study of T cell responses to AZD1222 COVID-19 vaccine. At the level of the study: Investigators merged groups given second doses at roughly 4 or roughly 12 weeks. Study-level results: Regions 160-218 and 743-854 dominated among vaccine-associated CD4 TCRs spanning spike. Baseline serology detected seropositivity in only a handful of AZD1222 recipients. Donors were mostly white British, more females; clonal diversity possibly underestimated.

As concerns this clone: The target antigen is unknown.

V was clipped by 3 bases and J by 3 bases, with 12 bases between them. Germline CDR1 is SGHRS and CDR2 is YFSETQ. This CDR3 has 14 amino acids. This table comes from immunoSEQ multiplex PCR, and its TCRdb copy is limited to in-frame clones, with some not included. The repertoire holds roughly 100,000 clones, with roughly 89% as singletons. The sample consisted of peripheral blood, taken on day 0 of AZD1222 vaccination. This sequence originates from an adult in good health. The chain is built from TRBV5-1 and TRBJ1-1, with D perhaps TRBD1 (5 bases). Here the CDR3 reads CASSSGTVDTEAFF. CDR3 DNA sequence: TGCGCCAGCAGCTCCGGGACTGTGGACACTGAAGCTTTCTTT.